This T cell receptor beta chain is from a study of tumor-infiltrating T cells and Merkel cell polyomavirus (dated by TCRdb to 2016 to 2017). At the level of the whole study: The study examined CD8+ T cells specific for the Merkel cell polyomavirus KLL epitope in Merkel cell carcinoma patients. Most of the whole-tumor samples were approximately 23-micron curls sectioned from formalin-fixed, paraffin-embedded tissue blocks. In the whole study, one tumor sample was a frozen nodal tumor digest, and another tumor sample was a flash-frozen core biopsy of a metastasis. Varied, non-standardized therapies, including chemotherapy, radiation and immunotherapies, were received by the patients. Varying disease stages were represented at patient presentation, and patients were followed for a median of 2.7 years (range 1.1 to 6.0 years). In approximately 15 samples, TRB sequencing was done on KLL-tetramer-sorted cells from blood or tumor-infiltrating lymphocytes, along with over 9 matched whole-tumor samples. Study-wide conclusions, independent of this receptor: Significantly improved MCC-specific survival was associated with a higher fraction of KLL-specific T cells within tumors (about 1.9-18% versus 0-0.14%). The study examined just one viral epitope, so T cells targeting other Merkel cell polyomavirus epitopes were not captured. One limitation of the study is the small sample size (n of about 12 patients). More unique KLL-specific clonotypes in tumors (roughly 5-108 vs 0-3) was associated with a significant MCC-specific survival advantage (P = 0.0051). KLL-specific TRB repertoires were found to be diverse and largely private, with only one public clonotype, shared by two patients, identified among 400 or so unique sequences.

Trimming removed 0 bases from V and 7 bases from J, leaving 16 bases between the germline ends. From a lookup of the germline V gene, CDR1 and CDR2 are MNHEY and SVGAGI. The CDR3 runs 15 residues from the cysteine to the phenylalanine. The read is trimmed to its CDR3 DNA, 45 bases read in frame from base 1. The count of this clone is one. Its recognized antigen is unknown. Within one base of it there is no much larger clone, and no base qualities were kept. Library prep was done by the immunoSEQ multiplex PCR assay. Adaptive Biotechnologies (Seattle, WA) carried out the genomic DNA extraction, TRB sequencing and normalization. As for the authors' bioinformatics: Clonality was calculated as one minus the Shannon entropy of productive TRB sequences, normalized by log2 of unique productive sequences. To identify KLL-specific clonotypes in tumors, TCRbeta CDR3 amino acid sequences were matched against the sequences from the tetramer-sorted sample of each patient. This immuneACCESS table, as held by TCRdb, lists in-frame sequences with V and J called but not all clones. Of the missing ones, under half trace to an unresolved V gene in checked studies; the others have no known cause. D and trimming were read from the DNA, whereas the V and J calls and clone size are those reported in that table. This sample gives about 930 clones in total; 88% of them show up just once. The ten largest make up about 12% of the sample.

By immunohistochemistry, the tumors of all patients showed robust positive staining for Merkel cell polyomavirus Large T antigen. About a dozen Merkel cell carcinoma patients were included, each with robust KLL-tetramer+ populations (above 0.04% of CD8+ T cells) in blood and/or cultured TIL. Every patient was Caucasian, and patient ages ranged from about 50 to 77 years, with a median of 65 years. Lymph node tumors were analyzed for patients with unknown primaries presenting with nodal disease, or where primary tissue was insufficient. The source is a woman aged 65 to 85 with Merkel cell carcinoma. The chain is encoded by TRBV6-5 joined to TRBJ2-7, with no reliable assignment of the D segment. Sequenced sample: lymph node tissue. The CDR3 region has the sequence CASSYSSAPLLEQYF. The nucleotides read TGTGCCAGCAGTTACTCTTCCGCGCCGTTGTTGGAGCAGTACTTC.